The 30 T cell receptor beta chains reported below all come from one sample, sequenced in a study of blood T cell repertoires in COVID-19. This table comes from immunoSEQ multiplex PCR, and its TCRdb copy is limited to in-frame clones, with some not included. Of hundreds of thousands of clones listed, around 84% were seen once; the top ten hold approximately 4%. The sequenced sample consisted of PBMCs or T cells enriched from blood (not recorded which). The receptors stem from a young man with acute COVID-19.

The genes are TRBV15 and TRBJ1-2; TRBD1 is a possible D gene (5 bases). V lost 0 bases and J lost 8, with 10 bases in between. The CDR3 covers 13 residues. CDR1 and CDR2 from the germline V gene are LNHNV and YYDKDF (reference sequence). CDR3 protein: CATSREGGDGYTF. The CDR3 DNA is TGTGCCACCAGCAGAGAAGGAGGGGACGGCTACACCTTC. Full variable domain (rest looked up from reference TRBV15 and TRBJ1-2): DAMVIQNPRYQVTQFGKPVTLSCSQTLNHNVMYWYQQKSSQAPKLLFHYYDKDFNNEADTPDNFQSRRPNTSFCFLDIRSPGLGDTAMYLCATSREGGDGYTFGSGTRLTVV.

The chain combines TRBV10-1 with TRBJ2-7; 7 positions match TRBD2. CDR3 size: 17 residues. In germline, CDR1 is WNHNN, CDR2 SYGVQD (reference sequence). V gave up 3 bases and J gave up 5 bases; unmatched junction bases: 16. The CDR3 loop reads CASSETRTRSGHHEQYV. CDR3 sequence (DNA): TGCGCCAGCAGTGAAACCCGGACTAGATCTGGTCACCACGAGCAGTACGTC.

The table lists this clone with a few counts. One end of the junction fails to match germline, which may point to a read error. V and J are TRBV5-5 and TRBJ1-5, with a possible D match to TRBD1 (6 bases). Germline V gene lookup returns CDR1 SGHKS and CDR2 YYEKEE (reference sequence). CDR3 length: 14 amino acids. Here the CDR3 DNA reads TGTGCCAGCAGATTGGACAGTAGCAATCAGCCCCAGCATTTT. Its protein is CASRLDSSNQPQHF.

The rearrangement joins TRBV21-1 to TRBJ1-2; the table assigns TRBD1, which was not confirmed against the DNA. TRBV21-1 is a listed pseudogene. CDR3 length: 18 amino acids. The CDR3 sequence is CASSDRDSTILINYGYTF. CDR3 nucleotide sequence: TGTGCCAGCAGCGACCGGGACAGCACGATATTGATTAACTATGGCTACACCTTC.

In its sample, this clone was seen a few times. This chain connects TRBV7-8 to TRBJ2-7; 12 nucleotides line up with TRBD1. Per the germline V gene, CDR1 is SGHVS and CDR2 is FQNEAQ. J lost 1 base, V lost 5 bases, and 9 bases had no gene match. This CDR3 comprises 17 residues. The CDR3 nucleotides read TGTGCCAGCAGCAGGGGGACAGGGGGCGCGATGTCCTACGAGCAGTACGTC. Its translation: CASSRGTGGAMSYEQYV.

The chain carries TRBV18 and TRBJ2-5; D may be TRBD2 (5 bases). The V and J ends lost 0 bases and 5 bases respectively, with 10 bases between them. This CDR3 comprises 14 residues. Germline V gene sequence: CDR1 KGHSH, CDR2 LQKENI. CDR3 region: CASSPPTLAETQYF. The CDR3 DNA reads TGTGCCAGCTCACCACCTACGCTAGCTGAGACCCAGTACTTC.

This chain connects TRBV4-2 to TRBJ2-6, with 9 bases aligning to TRBD1. The CDR3 spans 17 residues. The junction had 5 bases not matched to a gene; V was cut back by 4 bases and J by 1 base. Germline V gives CDR1 LGHNA, CDR2 YNFKEQ. CDR3: CASSPFGQGSGANVLTF. The CDR3 bases are TGTGCCAGCAGCCCGTTCGGACAGGGGTCTGGGGCCAACGTCCTGACTTTC.

The chain links TRBV11-3 to TRBJ2-1; D ambiguous. This CDR3 comprises 12 residues. The V gene lost 2 bases and the J gene lost 5 bases, with 4 bases spanning the gap. Germline-derived CDR1 and CDR2 are SGHNT and YENEEA. The CDR3 DNA follows: TGTGCCAGCAGCTTAACTCACAATGAGCAGTTCTTC. This gives the protein CASSLTHNEQFF.

The chain is built from TRBV19 and TRBJ1-2; 12 bases agree with TRBD1. The CDR3 is made up of 17 amino acids. The germline V gene has CDR1 LNHDA and CDR2 SQIVND (reference sequence). V trimming: 3 bases; J trimming: 8 bases; junction bases outside the gene matches: 13. The CDR3 DNA reads TGTGCCAGTAGTATCCGGCGGGGACAGGGGGCTTGGTTCGGCTACACCTTC. This translates into CASSIRRGQGAWFGYTF.

The V gene is TRBV29-1, the J gene TRBJ2-1, with 10 bases identical to TRBD2. V lost 0 bases, J lost 14 bases, and 7 bases stayed unmatched. The CDR3 consists of 13 residues. Germline V lookup: CDR1 SQVTM, CDR2 ANQGSEA. In DNA, the CDR3 is TGCAGCGTTGAAGATCAAGCGGGAGGGCCGAAGTTCTTC. It specifies CSVEDQAGGPKFF.

The chain recombines TRBV4-3 with TRBJ1-1; 7 bases map to TRBD1. Trimming cost V 2 bases and J 3 bases; bases outside gene matches: 3. The germline gives CDR1 LGHNA, CDR2 YSLEER. This CDR3 is 14 amino acids long. The CDR3: CASSQFTGDTEAFF. The CDR3 DNA reads TGCGCCAGCAGCCAATTTACAGGGGACACTGAAGCTTTCTTT.

The gene calls are TRBV7-3 and TRBJ2-1, with 7 bases identical to TRBD2. With V trimmed by 4 bases and J by 5 bases, 2 bases remained unmatched. The CDR3 totals 13 residues. The germline V gene encodes CDR1 SGHTA and CDR2 FQGTGA. The CDR3 DNA sequence: TGTGCCAGCAGCTCGGGACTAAACAATGAGCAGTTCTTC. This gives the protein CASSSGLNNEQFF.

The rearrangement joins TRBV30 to TRBJ1-5; D remains ambiguous. Germline V CDR1 and CDR2: GTSNPN, SVGIG (reference sequence). The V end was cut by 0 bases, the J end by 2 bases, with 14 bases between. The CDR3 runs to 16 residues. The DNA for the CDR3 is TGTGCCTGGAGTGTACGTCGTTCTTCAGGCAATCAGCCCCAGCATTTT. It specifies CAWSVRRSSGNQPQHF.

The rearrangement links TRBV3-1 (or the pseudogene TRBV3-2) to TRBJ1-4; 7 nucleotides agree with TRBD1. J was trimmed by 6 bases and V by 8 bases; bases with no gene match: 9. Germline V gives CDR1 LGHDT, CDR2 YNNKEL (reference sequence). This CDR3 has 14 amino acids. This chain's CDR3 is CASRPGTVHEKLFF. The CDR3 region has the DNA TGTGCCAGCCGACCCGGGACAGTCCATGAAAAACTGTTTTTT.

The V gene is TRBV7-3, the J gene TRBJ2-1; no reliable D call. There are 15 residues in the CDR3. The germline CDR1 and CDR2 sequences are SGHTA and FQGTGA. V lost 3 bases, J lost 5 bases, and 14 bases lay in between. CDR3 nucleotide sequence: TGTGCCAGCAGCTTCCCAGGATCTCCGGACAATGAGCAGTTCTTC. Translated, it gives CASSFPGSPDNEQFF.

The chain's CDR3 is CASSPLVAGATRNEQFF. CDR3 nucleotide sequence: TGTGCCAGCAGCCCCCTCGTAGCGGGAGCCACGCGCAATGAGCAGTTCTTC. This sequence joins TRBV5-6 and TRBJ2-1, with 9 nucleotides matching TRBD2. The trim removed 4 bases at V and 6 bases at J, leaving 14 bases unmatched. The length of the CDR3 is 17 residues. Per the germline V gene, CDR1 is SGHDT and CDR2 is YYEEEE. The full variable domain, with the rest looked up from reference TRBV5-6 and TRBJ2-1, is DAGVTQSPTHLIKTRGQQVTLRCSPKSGHDTVSWYQQALGQGPQFIFQYYEEEERQRGNFPDRFSGHQFPNYSSELNVNALLLGDSALYLCASSPLVAGATRNEQFFGPGTRLTVL.

The chain carries TRBV5-4 and TRBJ1-6; a possible D gene is TRBD1 (6 bases). The CDR3 length is 16 residues. Deletions cut 0 bases from V and 6 bases from J, with 13 bases between. The germline gives CDR1 SGHNT, CDR2 YYREEE (reference sequence). This CDR3 is CASSLAAGGRNSPLHF. The DNA of the CDR3 is TGTGCCAGCAGCTTGGCGGCGGGGGGCCGTAATTCACCCCTCCACTTT.

A few counts support this clone. The chain carries TRBV2 and TRBJ1-2; D is uncertain. The germline V gene has CDR1 SNHLY and CDR2 FYNNEI. V lost 7 bases to trimming and J lost 0 bases, with 9 bases between them. The CDR3 is 13 amino acids. The DNA for the CDR3 is TGTGCCAGCATCCCAGAAGCTAACTATGGCTACACCTTC. It codes for CASIPEANYGYTF.

The chain has TRBV28 and TRBJ1-2; 8 nucleotides agree with TRBD1. Germline V CDR1 and CDR2: MDHEN, SYDVKM. Trimming took 4 bases from V and 8 from J; bases not matched to a gene: 9. CDR3 length: 14 residues. CDR3 sequence reads: CASSSGGPKGGYTF. The DNA for the CDR3 is TGTGCCAGCAGTTCAGGGGGCCCGAAAGGAGGCTACACCTTC.

This sequence joins TRBV18 and TRBJ1-1; 8 bases agree with TRBD1. The germline gives CDR1 KGHSH, CDR2 LQKENI. The CDR3 is made up of 17 amino acids. Trimming removed 3 bases from V and 7 bases from J; junction bases left unmatched: 16. The CDR3 DNA is TGTGCCAGCTCACCGTTGGACAGGGTAGGGGGTCGGGTTGAAGCTTTCTTT. Translated: CASSPLDRVGGRVEAFF.

This clone was recorded a few times. The V and J genes are TRBV7-9 and TRBJ1-2; D perhaps matches TRBD1 (5 bases). V lost 6 bases and J 8 bases, leaving 16 bases between the germline ends. From germline, CDR1 is SEHNR and CDR2 FQNEAQ (reference sequence). The CDR3 is 13 amino acids. In DNA, the CDR3 is TGTGCCAGCAGACCCGACAGTCACCCCGGCTACACCTTC. It is translated as CASRPDSHPGYTF.

In nucleotides, the CDR3 is TGCGCCAGCAGCCAACCTCCCTTAGGACAGGGGGCCGACACCGGGGAGCTGTTTTTT. Translation gives CASSQPPLGQGADTGELFF. The chain couples TRBV4-1 to TRBJ2-2, with 11 bases identical to TRBD1. Losses at the gene ends were 2 bases for V and 3 bases for J; bases not matched to a gene: 11. The CDR3 has 19 amino acids. Germline V gives CDR1 MGHRA, CDR2 YSYEKL.

The V call is TRBV6-5, the J call TRBJ1-1, with D unresolved. This CDR3 spans 15 amino acids. V gave up 5 bases and J gave up 1 base, with 14 bases separating them. The V gene's germline CDR1 is MNHEY and CDR2 SVGAGI. Here the CDR3 reads CASSKPGSTNTEAFF. Written as DNA, the CDR3 is TGTGCCAGCAGTAAACCCGGGAGCACGAACACTGAAGCTTTCTTT.

DNA of the CDR3: TGTGCCAGCAGCTCAGTGGGAGGAAGCTCCTACAATGAGCAGTTCTTC. It is translated as CASSSVGGSSYNEQFF. The chain is built from TRBV11-2 and TRBJ2-1; tentative D call: TRBD2 (6 bases). CDR3 size: 16 residues. Germline V gene data show CDR1 as SGHAT and CDR2 as FQNNGV. The V gene lost 4 bases and the J gene lost 0 bases, with 13 bases spanning the gap.

The chain carries TRBV18 and TRBJ1-4; the match to TRBD1 covers 9 bases. This CDR3 has 13 amino acids. The ends lost 5 bases at V and 9 bases at J; junction bases unmatched: 4. CDR1 and CDR2 (germline): KGHSH, LQKENI. CDR3 in DNA: TGTGCCAGCTCATCGGGACAGGGTAAAAAACTGTTTTTT. It specifies CASSSGQGKKLFF.

This clone showed up just a few times. This sequence joins TRBV7-2 and TRBJ2-5; the match to TRBD2 covers 7 bases. V trimming: 3 bases; J trimming: 5 bases; junction bases outside the gene matches: 9. Germline values: CDR1 SGHTA, CDR2 FQGNSA. The CDR3 spans 15 residues. CDR3 sequence: CASSFRAGVDETQYF. CDR3 nucleotides: TGTGCCAGCAGCTTTAGGGCGGGGGTTGATGAGACCCAGTACTTC.

This clone occurred a few times. The chain employs TRBV6-4 and TRBJ2-7, with TRBD2 identical over 14 bases. This CDR3 spans 16 amino acids. Germline V lookup: CDR1 MRHNA, CDR2 SNTAGT. J lost 3 bases, V lost 7 bases, and 8 bases had no gene match. For the CDR3, the DNA is TGTGCCAGCACGCCGGGGACTAGCGGGAGTGTCTACGAGCAGTACGTC. This codes for CASTPGTSGSVYEQYV.

This rearrangement joins TRBV9 to TRBJ1-1; D is ambiguous. CDR3 length: 14 amino acids. Germline V gene lookup returns CDR1 SGDLS and CDR2 YYNGEE. V lost 0 bases to trimming and J lost 2 bases, with 8 bases between them. The CDR3 loop reads CASSVAAANTEAFF. CDR3 nucleotides: TGTGCCAGCAGCGTAGCGGCGGCCAACACTGAAGCTTTCTTT.

With regard to this clone: Compared with germline, one end of the junction differs, possibly owing to a read error. This sample also contains other DNA sequences that code for the same CDR3. This chain connects TRBV5-1 to TRBJ1-4; TRBD1 matches at 7 bases. Germline assignment: CDR1 SGHRS and CDR2 YFSETQ. The CDR3 runs 14 residues. CDR3 sequence reads: CASSLGQNNEKLFF. CDR3 nucleotide sequence: TGTGCCAGCAGCCTGGGACAGAATAATGAAAAACTGTTTTTT.

The J gene is TRBJ2-3, the V gene TRBV9, with TRBD2 identical over 8 bases. The CDR3 sequence is 14 residues long. The germline gives CDR1 SGDLS, CDR2 YYNGEE. V shed 3 bases, J shed 6 bases, and the junction held 6 bases outside the gene matches. CDR3 sequence: CASSAGTRGDTQYF. The CDR3 coding sequence is TGTGCCAGCAGCGCCGGGACTAGGGGGGATACGCAGTATTTT.